The rows below give T cell receptor beta chains drawn from one sample of a study of CD8 T cells in Susac syndrome. One entry per CDR3 protein, called by TCRdb with MiXCR from the immunoSEQ multiplex PCR reads. The sample has about 140,000 distinct CDR3 sequences; around 95% are singletons. The sample was CD8+ T cells from PBMCs. These receptors all stem from a human donor with Susac syndrome. CDR3s include the opening cysteine and the closing phenylalanine or tryptophan. D genes are given only for firm matches. Rows may omit the clone size; those that give it use once, few, many or a size class.

d_call j_call cdr3_length clone_size v_call cdr3_nt cdr3_aa
. TRBJ1-5 14 . TRBV5-1 TGCGCCAGCAGCTTGGGGGAGGGCAATCAGCCCCAGCATTTT CASSLGEGNQPQHF
TRBD2 TRBJ2-3 15 . TRBV7-9 TGTGCCAGCAGAGGCCGGGACTATATTACAGATACGCAGTATTTT CASRGRDYITDTQYF
. TRBJ2-5 18 once TRBV5-1 TGCGCCAGCAGACAATCTCAGTTTATGGCCAGCGGCCAAGAGACCCAGTACTTC CASRQSQFMASGQETQYF
. TRBJ2-1 13 . TRBV7-8 TGTGCCAGCAGCTCGGACGGAGTAAAGGAGCAGTTCTTC CASSSDGVKEQFF
TRBD1 TRBJ2-7 14 . TRBV27 TGTGCCAGCGGCCGACAGGGGGCCTCCTACGAGCAGTACTTC CASGRQGASYEQYF
TRBD1 TRBJ2-1 15 . TRBV7-9 TGTGCCAGCAGCTTTAGGACAGGGGTCTACAATGAGCAGTTCTTC CASSFRTGVYNEQFF
. TRBJ1-1 13 once TRBV13 TGTGCCAGCAGCTTCATGGGTTTCGCTGAAGCTTTCTTT CASSFMGFAEAFF
TRBD2 TRBJ2-2 16 . TRBV6-5 TGTGCCAGCAGTTTTAGCGGGAGGACTCCTACCGGGGAGCTGTTTTTT CASSFSGRTPTGELFF
. TRBJ2-3 15 . TRBV7-3 TGTGCCAGCAGCTTGGGGACGACTAGCACAGATACGCAGTATTTT CASSLGTTSTDTQYF
. TRBJ2-1 14 . TRBV12-3/TRBV12-4 TGTGCCAGCAGTTTTAGCACCGCCTACAATGAGCAGTTCTTC CASSFSTAYNEQFF
. TRBJ1-2 17 . TRBV5-1 TGCGCCAGCAGCTTGACGTCAGGGAGTAGCCTAAGTAATGGCTACACCTTC CASSLTSGSSLSNGYTF
. TRBJ1-2 10 once TRBV20-1 TGCAGTGCTAGGGACAGCGGCTACACCTTC CSARDSGYTF
. TRBJ1-1 15 . TRBV14 TGTGCCAGCAGCCTACCGAGAGGCATGAACACTGAAGCTTTCTTT CASSLPRGMNTEAFF
. TRBJ1-2 15 . TRBV28 TGTGCCAGCAGTTTTCTTGCAGGGCGCGAACATGGCTACACCTTC CASSFLAGREHGYTF
. TRBJ1-1 12 . TRBV9 TGTGCCAGCATGCCCCCGACAGGAATCGCTTTCTTT CASMPPTGIAFF
. TRBJ1-5 16 . TRBV7-3 TGTGCCAGACTCCGGGAAGGGGGATATAGCAATCAGCCCCAGCATTTT CARLREGGYSNQPQHF
. TRBJ2-1 19 . TRBV5-1 TGCGCCAGCAGCTTGGCTGGGACAAGGGATCAAACAATCTACAATGAGCAGTTCTTC CASSLAGTRDQTIYNEQFF
TRBD2 TRBJ2-2 17 . TRBV9 TGTGCCAGCAGCTACCCCGGGACTAGCGCGAACACCGGGGAGCTGTTTTTT CASSYPGTSANTGELFF
. TRBJ2-3 13 once TRBV5-4 TGTGCCAGCAGCCGATCTTCCACAGATACGCAGTATTTT CASSRSSTDTQYF
. TRBJ1-4 17 . TRBV6-2/TRBV6-3 TGTGCCAGCAGTTATGATTTCGAATCGGCAACTAATGAAAAACTGTTTTTT CASSYDFESATNEKLFF
. TRBJ2-1 12 . TRBV20-1 TGCAGTGCTAGAGATTCGAGCAATGAGCAGTTCTTC CSARDSSNEQFF
. TRBJ2-1 18 once TRBV3-1 TGTGCCAGCAGCCAAGATTCTACCCTCGGGACACCAGTCAATGAGCAGTTCTTC CASSQDSTLGTPVNEQFF
. TRBJ1-1 11 . TRBV25-1 TGTGCCAGCAGTTGGGCAGATGAAGCTTTCTTT CASSWADEAFF
. TRBJ1-5 12 once TRBV27 TGTGCCAGCAGTTTATGGGGACAGCCCCAGCATTTT CASSLWGQPQHF
TRBD1 TRBJ1-2 14 once TRBV27 TGTGCCAGCAGTTTTTCACCGACAGGGTACGGTCACACCTTC CASSFSPTGYGHTF
TRBD1 TRBJ2-5 13 . TRBV12-5 TGTGCTAGCGCTGGACAGGCCCAAGAGACCCAGTACTTC CASAGQAQETQYF
. TRBJ1-2 13 few TRBV27 TGTGCCAGCAGTTTATTGGGGGCTGGTGGCTACACCTTC CASSLLGAGGYTF
TRBD1 TRBJ2-1 17 . TRBV20-1 TGCAGTGCTAGCCTCCGGACAGGATTTATGGCGTACAATGAGCAGTTCTTC CSASLRTGFMAYNEQFF
. TRBJ2-7 16 . TRBV6-4 TGTGCCAGCAGTGACTCGGATCGGGATAGGGACTACGAGCAGTACTTC CASSDSDRDRDYEQYF
. TRBJ2-2 12 . TRBV29-1 TGCAGCGTTTTAGTTAACACCGGGGAGCTGTTTTTT CSVLVNTGELFF
. TRBJ1-4 13 once TRBV12-3/TRBV12-4 TGTGCCACCCGGGACGCCGCAAATGAAAAACTGTTTTTT CATRDAANEKLFF
TRBD2 TRBJ2-7 16 . TRBV13 TGTGCCAGCAGCTCGAGGACTAGCGGGAGAACCTACGAGCAGTACTTC CASSSRTSGRTYEQYF
. TRBJ1-3 13 . TRBV5-8 TGTGCCAGCAGCTTCTCCTCTGGAAACACCATATATTTT CASSFSSGNTIYF
TRBD2 TRBJ2-5 15 once TRBV27 TGTGCCAGCAGTAAACTAGCGGGAGGGCAGGAGACCCAGTACTTC CASSKLAGGQETQYF
TRBD2 TRBJ2-3 15 . TRBV5-4 TGTGCCAGCAGCTTGGCTGCGGGAGGCGAAGATACGCAGTATTTT CASSLAAGGEDTQYF
TRBD2 TRBJ2-7 17 once TRBV5-1 TGCGCCAGCAGCTTGATTGGCCTAGCGGGAGGAGCCTACGAGCAGTACTTC CASSLIGLAGGAYEQYF
. TRBJ2-1 15 . TRBV19 TGTGCCAGTAGGTCGGGCGTCAGCTCCTACAATGAGCAGTTCTTC CASRSGVSSYNEQFF
. TRBJ2-3 13 . TRBV29-1 TGCAGCGTTGATCTCATGGGGGTGGATACGCAGTATTTT CSVDLMGVDTQYF
TRBD1 TRBJ1-1 15 . TRBV14 TGTGCCAGCAGCAAAGCGGGGACAGGGATCACTGAAGCTTTCTTT CASSKAGTGITEAFF
. TRBJ1-2 12 . TRBV11-2 TGTGCCAGCAGCTTAGTTAGTGGCGGCTACACCTTC CASSLVSGGYTF
TRBD2 TRBJ2-1 16 once TRBV9 TGTGCCAGCAGCGTAGAAGGGACTAGCGACGACGGTGAGCAGTTCTTC CASSVEGTSDDGEQFF
TRBD2 TRBJ2-1 17 . TRBV4-1 TGCGCCAGCAGCCCATCGGGGGGTAGCGGGAGGTACAATGAGCAGTTCTTC CASSPSGGSGRYNEQFF
TRBD1 TRBJ1-2 13 . TRBV5-1 TGCGCCAGCAGCATTCCGGGACAGGACCGATACACCTTC CASSIPGQDRYTF